This paragraph reports one T cell receptor (beta chain). Its antigen is currently unknown. This sample is drawn from a study of shared clonotypes between healthy human individuals. Whole-study context: For every donor, three CD4 naive, three CD4 memory, two CD8 naive and one CD8 memory plates were used.

From CD4+ cells came CD45RA+ naive and CD45RA-negative memory subsets. Here immunoSEQ multiplex PCR was the method, and the copy in TCRdb shows in-frame clones only, minus some. The table has millions of clones, about 92% seen once. Study-wide results and limits: Apart from blood, nothing was sampled; tissue repertoires likely differ. Memory subsets had estimated richness that was generally smaller than that of naive subsets.

The CDR3 is 12 amino acids. Between the trimmed V and J ends, which lost 2 bases and 8 bases, there was a span of 10 bases. The germline gives CDR1 SGHRS, CDR2 YFSETQ. The TCR sequence derives from a man younger than 35 in good health. This chain links TRBV5-1 with TRBJ1-2, with D perhaps TRBD1 (5 bases). The sequenced sample was naive CD4+ T cells sorted from blood. Subset meaning: CD45RA+ positively selected. The CDR3 coding sequence is TGCGCCAGCAGCTTAACCGGGACCGGCTACACCTTC. This gives the protein CASSLTGTGYTF.